Described below is a single T cell receptor (beta chain) sequence and its context. Its target is unknown. The PCR used 60 Vbeta and 13 Jbeta primers. Sequencing used immunoSEQ multiplex PCR; TCRdb keeps in-frame clones, though not all of them. This sample yields 130,000 or so clones, of which 76% are seen a single time; about 1.8% belongs to the top ten. This CDR3 is built from 13 residues. Germline CDR1 MDHEN, CDR2 SYDVKM. V gave up 7 bases and J gave up 6 bases, with 10 bases separating them. These data belong to a study of cytomegalovirus exposure and HLA in healthy donors. Across the study: A prior study identified 117 million unique TCR beta sequences from some 180 million T cells. The study, taken as a whole, reports: A later analysis linked a missense variant in DCLRE1C to the trimming of TCR beta V and J genes.

The sequence came from a female donor in good health and CMV-seropositive. The chain couples TRBV28 to TRBJ1-6, with a tentative D call TRBD1 (5 bases). The sequenced material came from PBMCs. CDR3 coding DNA: TGTGCCAGCACAGAGACAGCTAATTCACCCCTCCACTTT. This codes for CASTETANSPLHF.